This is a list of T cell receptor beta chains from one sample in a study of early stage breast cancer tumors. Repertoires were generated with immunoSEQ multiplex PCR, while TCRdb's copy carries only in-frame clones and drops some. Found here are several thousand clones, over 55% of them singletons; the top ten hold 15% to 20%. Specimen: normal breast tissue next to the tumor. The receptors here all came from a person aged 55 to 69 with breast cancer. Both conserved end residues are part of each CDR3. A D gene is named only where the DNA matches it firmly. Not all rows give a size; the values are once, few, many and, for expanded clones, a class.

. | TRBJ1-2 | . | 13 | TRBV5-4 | CASSYDRHYGYTF | TGTGCCAGCAGCTATGACAGGCACTATGGCTACACCTTC
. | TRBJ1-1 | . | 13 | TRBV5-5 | CASSLTGLAEAFF | TGTGCCAGCAGTCTTACAGGGTTGGCTGAAGCTTTCTTT
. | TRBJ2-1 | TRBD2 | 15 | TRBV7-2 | CASSRTSGTHNEQFF | TGTGCCAGCAGCCGGACTAGCGGGACCCACAATGAGCAGTTCTTC
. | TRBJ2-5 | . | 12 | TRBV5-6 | CASSLRVETQYF | TGTGCCAGCAGCTTGCGCGTGGAGACCCAGTACTTC
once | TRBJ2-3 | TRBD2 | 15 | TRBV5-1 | CASSLRLAGIDTQYF | TGCGCCAGCAGCTTACGACTAGCGGGAATAGATACGCAGTATTTT
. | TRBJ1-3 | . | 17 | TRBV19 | CASSIDTAALSGNTIYF | TGTGCCAGTAGTATAGATACGGCGGCCCTATCTGGAAACACCATATATTTT
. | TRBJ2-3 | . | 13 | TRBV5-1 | CASSLYSGNTQYF | TGCGCCAGCAGCTTGTATTCAGGGAATACGCAGTATTTT
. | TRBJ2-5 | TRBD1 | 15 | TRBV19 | CASSILGQGPKTQYF | TGTGCCAGTAGTATACTGGGACAGGGTCCAAAGACCCAGTACTTC
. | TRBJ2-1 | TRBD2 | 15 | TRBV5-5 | CASSLGTSGNYEQFF | TGTGCCAGCAGCTTAGGGACTAGCGGGAACTATGAGCAGTTCTTC
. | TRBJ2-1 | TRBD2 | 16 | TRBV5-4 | CASSLTGLAANNEQFF | TGTGCCAGCAGCTTAACGGGACTAGCGGCAAACAATGAGCAGTTCTTC
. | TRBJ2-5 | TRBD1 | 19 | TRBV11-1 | CASSFLRDRDKTRVETQYF | TGTGCCAGCAGCTTCCTCCGGGACAGGGATAAGACTAGAGTAGAGACCCAGTACTTC
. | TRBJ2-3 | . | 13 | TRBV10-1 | CASSEAGTDTQYF | TGCGCCAGCAGTGAGGCAGGGACAGATACGCAGTATTTT
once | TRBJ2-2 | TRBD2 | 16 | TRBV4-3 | CASSPQREGLLGGAVF | TGCGCCAGCAGCCCTCAGCGGGAGGGACTCCTGGGGGGAGCTGTTTTT
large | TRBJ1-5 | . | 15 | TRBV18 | CASSPLAGSDQPQHF | TGTGCCAGCTCACCTCTCGCTGGGAGCGACCAGCCCCAGCATTTT
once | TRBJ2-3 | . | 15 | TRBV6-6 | CASSSVVRGTDTQYF | TGTGCCAGCAGTTCCGTCGTCCGGGGCACAGATACGCAGTATTTT
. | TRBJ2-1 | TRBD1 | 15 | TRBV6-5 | CASSYSWTGYYEQFF | TGTGCCAGCAGTTACTCCTGGACAGGGTACTATGAGCAGTTCTTC
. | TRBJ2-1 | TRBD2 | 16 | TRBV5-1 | CASSRGLASTLDEQFF | TGCGCCAGCAGCCGGGGACTAGCCTCGACTCTAGATGAGCAGTTCTTC
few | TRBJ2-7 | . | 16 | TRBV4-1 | CASSRNTVEGTNEQYF | TGCGCCAGCAGCCGCAACACAGTCGAGGGAACTAACGAGCAGTACTTC
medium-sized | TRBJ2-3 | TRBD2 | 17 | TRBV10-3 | CAISESGLALSTDTQYF | TGTGCCATCAGTGAGTCGGGACTAGCGTTAAGCACAGATACGCAGTATTTT
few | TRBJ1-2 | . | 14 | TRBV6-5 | CASRSRPGEKGYTF | TGTGCCAGCAGATCGAGACCGGGGGAAAAGGGCTACACCTTC